These 19 T cell receptor beta chains were sequenced from one sample in a study of Ad26.COV2.S vaccination and SARS-CoV-2 variants. Indicated treatment: around 19 received Ad26.COV2.S at low or high dose, single or two shots; several received placebo; per-sample allocation not given. Sampling was performed 63 days after the first vaccine or placebo injection. Using immunoSEQ multiplex PCR, the repertoire was profiled, and TCRdb retains in-frame clones only, with some absent. The sample records 350,000 to 450,000 clones, 70% to 90% being singletons. Sequenced material: peripheral blood, taken in a trial of Ad26.COV2.S vaccine versus placebo. The receptors originated from a person between 18 and 60 years old who received the Ad26.COV2.S COVID-19 vaccine or a placebo.

Only one count was recorded for this clone. V is TRBV19 and J is TRBJ1-3; TRBD1 agrees at 10 bases. There are 16 residues in the CDR3. CDR1 and CDR2 from the germline V gene are LNHDA and SQIVND (reference sequence). V shed 6 bases, J shed 2 bases, and the junction held 7 bases outside the gene matches. CDR3 coding DNA: TGTGCCAGTAGCTCCGGGACAGGGGTCGCTGGAAACACCATATATTTT. Translating it yields CASSSGTGVAGNTIYF. The full variable domain, with the rest looked up from reference TRBV19 and TRBJ1-3, is DGGITQSPKYLFRKEGQNVTLSCEQNLNHDAMYWYRQDPGQGLRLIYYSQIVNDFQKGDIAEGYSVSREKKESFPLTVTSAQKNPTAFYLCASSSGTGVAGNTIYFGEGSWLTVV.

This rearrangement joins TRBV15 to TRBJ1-6; D is possibly TRBD1 (6 bases). V was clipped by 2 bases and J by 0 bases, with 11 bases between them. The CDR3 loop spans 17 amino acids. Germline CDR1 is LNHNV and CDR2 is YYDKDF (reference sequence). The CDR3 sequence is CATSRQGPNSYNSPLHF. The CDR3 DNA follows: TGTGCCACCAGCAGACAGGGGCCAAACTCCTATAATTCACCCCTCCACTTT.

The chain joins TRBV25-1 to TRBJ2-7; a weak D match, TRBD2 (6 bases). The CDR3 spans 14 residues. Trimming removed 3 bases from V and 7 bases from J, with 16 bases in between. Germline assignment: CDR1 MGHDK and CDR2 SYGVNS. Here the CDR3 DNA reads TGTGCCAGCAGTGAGTCCGGGACTGTTTGGGAGCAGTACTTC. Its translation is CASSESGTVWEQYF.

The rearrangement links TRBV9 to TRBJ2-3; the D call may be TRBD1 or TRBD2 (6 bases each). This CDR3 is 14 amino acids long. Trimming shortened V by 4 bases and J by 4 bases, and 13 bases separated the two germline ends. Germline V CDR1 and CDR2: SGDLS, YYNGEE. For the CDR3, the DNA is TGTGCCAGCAGCAGAGGGGGGAGCCCAGATACGCAGTATTTT. It encodes CASSRGGSPDTQYF. The entire variable domain, with the rest obtained from reference TRBV9 and TRBJ2-3, is as follows: DSGVTQTPKHLITATGQRVTLRCSPRSGDLSVYWYQQSLDQGLQFLIQYYNGEERAKGNILERFSAQQFPDLHSELNLSSLELGDSALYFCASSRGGSPDTQYFGPGTRLTVL.

The chain has TRBV24-1 and TRBJ2-5, with D unresolved. The germline V gene has CDR1 KGHDR and CDR2 SFDVKD. The CDR3 has 16 residues. Trimming removed 2 bases from V and 0 bases from J, with 12 bases in between. The CDR3 nucleotides are TGTGCCACCAGTGATTCTACAGACGGAAACCAAGAGACCCAGTACTTC. Its protein product is CATSDSTDGNQETQYF.

This clone appeared a single time. The chain links TRBV2 to TRBJ2-3; D unresolved. V gave up 6 bases and J gave up 1 base, with 23 bases separating them. The CDR3 extends over 18 amino acids. CDR1 is SNHLY and CDR2 is FYNNEI in the germline V gene. The CDR3 reads CASSRRESRVGGTDTQYF. The CDR3 coding sequence is TGTGCCAGCAGCCGTAGAGAGTCAAGGGTAGGTGGCACAGATACGCAGTATTTT.

The V gene is TRBV11-2, the J gene TRBJ2-5; D is unresolved. This CDR3 has 15 residues. V lost 1 base, J lost 8 bases, and 17 bases lay in between. Germline CDR1 reads SGHAT; CDR2 reads FQNNGV. In DNA, the CDR3 is TGTGCCAGCAGCTTAGTCCCCAGTCCTAAAAGTACCCAGTACTTC. Translating it yields CASSLVPSPKSTQYF.

This clone was found a few times. The V and J genes are TRBV10-1 and TRBJ1-1; D may be TRBD1 (5 bases). V dropped 4 bases and J dropped 0 bases, with 12 bases sitting between them. This CDR3 is 15 amino acids long. Per germline, CDR1 WNHNN and CDR2 SYGVQD (reference sequence). CDR3 bases: TGCGCCAGCAGTGTTGGCCGGGGCTTGAACACTGAAGCTTTCTTT. This sequence encodes CASSVGRGLNTEAFF.

This clone was detected once. The V and J genes are TRBV6-5 and TRBJ1-4; 8 bases map to TRBD1. V was pared by 7 bases and J by 4 bases, with 5 bases of the junction left unmatched. Germline-derived CDR1 and CDR2 are MNHEY and SVGAGI. The CDR3 covers 14 residues. CDR3 protein: CASKRDRRNEKLFF. The CDR3 nucleotides read TGTGCCAGCAAAAGGGACAGGCGTAATGAAAAACTGTTTTTT.

The chain has TRBV2 and TRBJ2-7; 13 nucleotides align to TRBD2. CDR3 length: 17 residues. J gave up 2 bases and V 7 bases, and 11 bases lay outside the gene matches. The germline V gene has CDR1 SNHLY and CDR2 FYNNEI. The CDR3 nucleotides read TGTGCCAGCAACCGCTTAGGGGGGACTAGCGGGGCCTACGAGCAGTACTTC. Its translation is CASNRLGGTSGAYEQYF. Together with reference TRBV2 and TRBJ2-7, the CDR3 gives the full variable domain: EPEVTQTPSHQVTQMGQEVILRCVPISNHLYFYWYRQILGQKVEFLVSFYNNEISEKSEIFDDQFSVERPDGSNFTLKIRSTKLEDSAMYFCASNRLGGTSGAYEQYFGPGTRLTVT.

The rearrangement uses TRBV28 and TRBJ2-4; 12 nucleotides align to TRBD2. The length of the CDR3 is 17 residues. Trimming took 0 bases from V and 1 from J; bases not matched to a gene: 1. Germline-derived CDR1 and CDR2 are MDHEN and SYDVKM. CDR3 nucleotides: TGTGCCAGCAGTTTATGGGGGACTAGCGGGGCCAAAAACATTCAGTACTTC. Protein sequence: CASSLWGTSGAKNIQYF.

The rearrangement links TRBV5-4 to TRBJ2-7; D ambiguous. The CDR3 runs to 14 residues. Germline V lookup: CDR1 SGHNT, CDR2 YYREEE (reference sequence). The ends were cut back, 0 bases at V and 4 bases at J, with 11 bases in the middle. CDR3 bases: TGTGCCAGCAGCTTGGACTCGACGACATACGAGCAGTACTTC. This codes for CASSLDSTTYEQYF.

The gene calls are TRBV10-1 and TRBJ2-1, with a possible D match to TRBD2 (6 bases). Trimming removed 0 bases from V and 3 bases from J, with 15 bases in between. Per the germline V gene, CDR1 is WNHNN and CDR2 is SYGVQD (reference sequence). The CDR3 spans 17 residues. CDR3 sequence reads: CASSESGVAVNYNEQFF. The CDR3 DNA is TGCGCCAGCAGTGAGTCGGGGGTAGCGGTGAACTACAATGAGCAGTTCTTC.

The gene calls are TRBV14 and TRBJ2-3; tentatively, D is TRBD2 (5 bases). The V gene's germline CDR1 is SGHDN and CDR2 FVKESK. With 4 bases removed from V and 2 bases from J, the gap between germline ends came to 13 bases. The CDR3 extends over 15 amino acids. The DNA of the CDR3 is TGTGCCAGCAGCCGAACACCTAGCTACACAGATACGCAGTATTTT. It encodes CASSRTPSYTDTQYF.

The chain links TRBV6-2 or TRBV6-3 to TRBJ2-7, with D perhaps TRBD1 (6 bases). Trimming removed 6 bases from V and 1 base from J, with 19 bases in between. Germline V gives CDR1 MNHEY, CDR2 SVGEGT. This CDR3 is built from 16 residues. The CDR3 region has the DNA TGTGCCAGCAGCCCCCGGGACACTCCATCTTCCTACGAGCAGTACTTC. Its translation is CASSPRDTPSSYEQYF.

The V call is TRBV6-2 or TRBV6-3, the J call TRBJ2-1; 11 bases match TRBD2. Looked up from germline, CDR1 is MNHEY and CDR2 is SVGEGT. The CDR3 spans 14 residues. V trimming: 6 bases; J trimming: 9 bases; junction bases outside the gene matches: 7. The chain's CDR3 is CASSNSGGDAEQFF. CDR3 DNA sequence: TGTGCCAGCAGCAATAGCGGGGGGGACGCTGAGCAGTTCTTC.

The genes are TRBV27 and TRBJ2-3, with no clear D. Germline V gene data show CDR1 as MNHEY and CDR2 as SMNVEV (reference sequence). V was cut by 1 base and J by 9 bases, with 11 bases left in between. The CDR3 has 13 residues. CDR3 DNA sequence: TGTGCCAGCAGTTTATTCCCTGTTGAGACGCAGTATTTT. It encodes CASSLFPVETQYF.

This clone was counted many times. The CDR3 loop is CASSSRDRANTF. The DNA of the CDR3 is TGTGCCAGCAGCTCGCGGGACAGGGCCAACACCTTC. This chain joins TRBV5-5 and TRBJ1-2; TRBD1 agrees at 9 bases. CDR3 size: 12 residues. The J segment lost 12 bases and the V segment lost 3 bases, leaving 6 bases of the junction unmatched. Germline-derived CDR1 and CDR2 are SGHKS and YYEKEE (reference sequence).

The chain employs TRBV6-5 and TRBJ2-1; the match to TRBD2 covers 8 bases. V shed 0 bases, J shed 10 bases, and the junction held 2 bases outside the gene matches. The CDR3 is 13 amino acids. Germline CDR1 and CDR2: MNHEY and SVGAGI. This chain's CDR3 is CASSYSQREEQFF. CDR3 in DNA: TGTGCCAGCAGTTACTCACAGCGGGAGGAGCAGTTCTTC.